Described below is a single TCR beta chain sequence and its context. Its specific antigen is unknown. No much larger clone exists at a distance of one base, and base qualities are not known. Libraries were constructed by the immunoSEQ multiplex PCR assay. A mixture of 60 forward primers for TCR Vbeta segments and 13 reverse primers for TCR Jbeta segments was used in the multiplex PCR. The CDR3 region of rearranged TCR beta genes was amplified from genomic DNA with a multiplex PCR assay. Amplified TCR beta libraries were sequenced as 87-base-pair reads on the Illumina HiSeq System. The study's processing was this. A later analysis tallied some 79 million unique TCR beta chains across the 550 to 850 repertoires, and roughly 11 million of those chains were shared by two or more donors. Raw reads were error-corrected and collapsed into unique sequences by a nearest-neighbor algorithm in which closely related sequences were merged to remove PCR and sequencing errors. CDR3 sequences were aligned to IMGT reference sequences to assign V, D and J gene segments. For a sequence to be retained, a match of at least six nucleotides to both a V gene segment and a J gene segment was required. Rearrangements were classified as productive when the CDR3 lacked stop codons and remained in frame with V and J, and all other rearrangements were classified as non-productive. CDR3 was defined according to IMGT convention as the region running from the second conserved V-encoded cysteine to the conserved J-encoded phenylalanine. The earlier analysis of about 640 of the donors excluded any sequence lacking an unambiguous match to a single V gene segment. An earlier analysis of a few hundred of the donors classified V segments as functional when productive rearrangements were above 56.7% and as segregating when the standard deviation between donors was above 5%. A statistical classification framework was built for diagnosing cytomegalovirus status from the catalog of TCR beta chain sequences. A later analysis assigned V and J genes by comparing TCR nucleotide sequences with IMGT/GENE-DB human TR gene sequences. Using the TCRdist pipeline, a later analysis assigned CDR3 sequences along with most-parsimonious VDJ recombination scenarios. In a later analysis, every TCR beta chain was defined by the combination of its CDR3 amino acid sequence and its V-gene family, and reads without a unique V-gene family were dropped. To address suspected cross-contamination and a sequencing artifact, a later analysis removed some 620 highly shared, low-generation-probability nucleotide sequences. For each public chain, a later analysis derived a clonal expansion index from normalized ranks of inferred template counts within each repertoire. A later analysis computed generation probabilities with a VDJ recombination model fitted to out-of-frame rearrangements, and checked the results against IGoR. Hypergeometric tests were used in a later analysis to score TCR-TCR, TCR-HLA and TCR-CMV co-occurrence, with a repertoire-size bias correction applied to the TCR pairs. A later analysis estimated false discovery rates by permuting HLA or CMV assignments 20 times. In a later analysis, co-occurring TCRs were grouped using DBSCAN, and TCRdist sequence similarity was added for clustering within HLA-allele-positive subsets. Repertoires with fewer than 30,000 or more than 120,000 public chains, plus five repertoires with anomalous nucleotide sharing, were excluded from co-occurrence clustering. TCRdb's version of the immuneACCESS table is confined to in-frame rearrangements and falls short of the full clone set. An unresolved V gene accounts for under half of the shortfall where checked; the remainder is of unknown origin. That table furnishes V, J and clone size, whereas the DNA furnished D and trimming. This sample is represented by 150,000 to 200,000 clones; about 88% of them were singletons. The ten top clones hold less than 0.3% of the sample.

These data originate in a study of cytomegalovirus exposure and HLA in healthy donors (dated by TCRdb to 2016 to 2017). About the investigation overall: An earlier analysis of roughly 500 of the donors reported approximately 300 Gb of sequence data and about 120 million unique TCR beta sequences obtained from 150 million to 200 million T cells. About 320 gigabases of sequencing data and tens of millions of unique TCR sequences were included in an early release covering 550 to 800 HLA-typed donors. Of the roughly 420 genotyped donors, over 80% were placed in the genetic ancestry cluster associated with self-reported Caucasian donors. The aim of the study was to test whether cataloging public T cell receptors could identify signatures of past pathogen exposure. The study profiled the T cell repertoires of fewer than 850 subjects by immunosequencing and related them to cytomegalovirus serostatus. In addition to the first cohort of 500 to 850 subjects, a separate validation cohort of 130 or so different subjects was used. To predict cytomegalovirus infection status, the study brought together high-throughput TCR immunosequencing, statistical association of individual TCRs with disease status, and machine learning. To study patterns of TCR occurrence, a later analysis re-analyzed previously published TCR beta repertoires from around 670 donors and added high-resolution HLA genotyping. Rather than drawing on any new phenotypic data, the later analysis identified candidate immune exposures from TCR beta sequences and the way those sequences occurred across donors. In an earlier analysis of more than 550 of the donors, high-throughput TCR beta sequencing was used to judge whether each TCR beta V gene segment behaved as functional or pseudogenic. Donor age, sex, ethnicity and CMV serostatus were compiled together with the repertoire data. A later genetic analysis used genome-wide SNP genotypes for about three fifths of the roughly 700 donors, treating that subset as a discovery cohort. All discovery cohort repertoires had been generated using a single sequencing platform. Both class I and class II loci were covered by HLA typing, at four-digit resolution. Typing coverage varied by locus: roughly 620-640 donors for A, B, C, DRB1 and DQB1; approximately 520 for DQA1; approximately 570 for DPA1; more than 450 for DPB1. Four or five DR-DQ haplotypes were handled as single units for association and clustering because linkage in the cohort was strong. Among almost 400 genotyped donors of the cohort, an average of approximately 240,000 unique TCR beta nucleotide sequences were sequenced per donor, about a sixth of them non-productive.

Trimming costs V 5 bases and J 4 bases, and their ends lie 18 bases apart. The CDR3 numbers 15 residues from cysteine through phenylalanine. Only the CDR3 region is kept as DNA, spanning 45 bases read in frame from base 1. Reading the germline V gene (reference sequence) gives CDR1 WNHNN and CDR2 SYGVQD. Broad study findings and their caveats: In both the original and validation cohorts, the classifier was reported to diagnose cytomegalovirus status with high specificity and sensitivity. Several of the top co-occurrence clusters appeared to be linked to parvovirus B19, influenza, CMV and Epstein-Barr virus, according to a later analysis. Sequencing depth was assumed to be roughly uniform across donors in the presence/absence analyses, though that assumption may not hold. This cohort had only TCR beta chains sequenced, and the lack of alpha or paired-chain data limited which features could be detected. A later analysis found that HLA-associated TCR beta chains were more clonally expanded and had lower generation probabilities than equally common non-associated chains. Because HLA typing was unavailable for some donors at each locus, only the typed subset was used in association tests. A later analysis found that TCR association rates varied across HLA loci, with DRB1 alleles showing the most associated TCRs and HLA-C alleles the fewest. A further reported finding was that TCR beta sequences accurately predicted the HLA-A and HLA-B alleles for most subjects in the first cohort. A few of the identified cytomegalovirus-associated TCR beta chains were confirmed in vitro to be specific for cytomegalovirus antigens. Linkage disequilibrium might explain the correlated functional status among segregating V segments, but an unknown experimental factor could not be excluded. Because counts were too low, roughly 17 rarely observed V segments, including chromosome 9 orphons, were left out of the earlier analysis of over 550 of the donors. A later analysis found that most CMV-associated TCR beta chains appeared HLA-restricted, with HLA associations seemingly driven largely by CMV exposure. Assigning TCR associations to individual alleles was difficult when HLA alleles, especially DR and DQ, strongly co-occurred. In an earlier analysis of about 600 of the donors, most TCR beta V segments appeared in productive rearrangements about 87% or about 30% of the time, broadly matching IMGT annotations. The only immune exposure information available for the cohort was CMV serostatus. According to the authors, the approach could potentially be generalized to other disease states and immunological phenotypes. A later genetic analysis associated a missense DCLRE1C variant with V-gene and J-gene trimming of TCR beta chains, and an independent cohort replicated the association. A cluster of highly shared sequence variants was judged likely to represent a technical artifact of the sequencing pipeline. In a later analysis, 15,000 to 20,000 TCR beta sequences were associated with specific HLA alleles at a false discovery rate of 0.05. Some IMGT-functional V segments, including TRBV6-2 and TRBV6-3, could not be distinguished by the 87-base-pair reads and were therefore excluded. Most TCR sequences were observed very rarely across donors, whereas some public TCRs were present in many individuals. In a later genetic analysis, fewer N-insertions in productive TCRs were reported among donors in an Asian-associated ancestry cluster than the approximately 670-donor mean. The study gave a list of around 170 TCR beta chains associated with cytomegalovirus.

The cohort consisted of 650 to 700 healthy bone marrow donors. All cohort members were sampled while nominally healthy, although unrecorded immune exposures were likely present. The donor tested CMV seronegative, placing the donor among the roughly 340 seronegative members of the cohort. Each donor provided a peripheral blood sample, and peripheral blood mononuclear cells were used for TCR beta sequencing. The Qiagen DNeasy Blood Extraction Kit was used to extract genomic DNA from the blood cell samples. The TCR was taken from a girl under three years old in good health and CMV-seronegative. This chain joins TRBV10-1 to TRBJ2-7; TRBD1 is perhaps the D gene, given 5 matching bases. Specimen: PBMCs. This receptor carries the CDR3 CASSCSWRQKYEQYF. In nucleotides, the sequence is TGCGCCAGCAGTTGTTCGTGGCGACAGAAGTACGAGCAGTACTTC.